This entry features one T cell receptor beta chain sequence. The antigen remains unidentified. TCRdb reprocessed the 5' RACE reads, with one entry per CDR3 protein and no DNA. This repertoire includes approximately 550,000 distinct CDR3 sequences. This entry is derived from a study of T cells expressing NK-cell markers. About the research overall: Underlying the TCR beta repertoires were sorted CD3+CD56+NKG2C+, CD3+CD56+NKG2C- and CD3+CD56-NKG2C+ T cells. The authors sequenced eight donors, of whom seven were HCMV-seropositive and one was seronegative. Whole-study findings and limits: In about 6 donors, dominant CD3+CD56+NKG2C+ clonotypes ranked among the top 10 CD8+ clonotypes. The study did not resolve the HCMV specificity of expanded NKG2C+ T cell clones.

CDR1 and CDR2 from the germline V gene are MDHEN and SYDVKM. CDR3 length: 15 amino acids. The clonotype was recovered from a man aged 18-30 years in good health. The gene calls are TRBV28 and TRBJ2-7; TCRdb outputs TRBD1, but without DNA this stays unchecked. Specimen: blood T cells: a sorted CD56 or NKG2C T cell subset, CD4+ or CD8+ T cells, or bulk PBMC T cells (not recorded which). The CDR3 sequence is CASSNHRGMVYEQYF.